The entry below describes one T cell receptor beta chain. The antigen is undetermined. This sample stems from a study of cytomegalovirus exposure and HLA in healthy donors. Across the study: Most donors, less than 85% of 398 genotyped, fell in the Caucasian-associated ancestry cluster.

Study results and caveats: Most TCR sequences showed up rarely, but some public TCRs showed up in many donors. A cluster of highly shared sequence variants was likely a sequencing artifact. Immune exposure information available was restricted to CMV serostatus.

V lost 1 base to trimming and J lost 3 bases; unmatched junction nucleotides: 8. The CDR3 has 17 residues. Germline V CDR1 and CDR2: LNHNV, YYDKDF (reference sequence). Amplification used 60 Vbeta primers and 13 Jbeta primers. Profiling relied on immunoSEQ multiplex PCR, and the TCRdb table lists in-frame clones only, not all of them. The sample includes 80,000 or so clones, around 78% of them seen just once. Sequencing was done on a sample of PBMCs. The sequence came from a man between 40 and 49 years old in good health and CMV-seronegative. J is TRBJ2-5 and V is TRBV15; 10 nucleotides agree with TRBD2. In DNA, the CDR3 is TGTGCCACCAGCAGAGGGGGTCGAAGCGGGGGGGAAGAGACCCAGTACTTC. Translating gives CATSRGGRSGGEETQYF. The entire variable domain, with the rest obtained from reference TRBV15 and TRBJ2-5, is as follows: DAMVIQNPRYQVTQFGKPVTLSCSQTLNHNVMYWYQQKSSQAPKLLFHYYDKDFNNEADTPDNFQSRRPNTSFCFLDIRSPGLGDTAMYLCATSRGGRSGGEETQYFGPGTRLLVL.